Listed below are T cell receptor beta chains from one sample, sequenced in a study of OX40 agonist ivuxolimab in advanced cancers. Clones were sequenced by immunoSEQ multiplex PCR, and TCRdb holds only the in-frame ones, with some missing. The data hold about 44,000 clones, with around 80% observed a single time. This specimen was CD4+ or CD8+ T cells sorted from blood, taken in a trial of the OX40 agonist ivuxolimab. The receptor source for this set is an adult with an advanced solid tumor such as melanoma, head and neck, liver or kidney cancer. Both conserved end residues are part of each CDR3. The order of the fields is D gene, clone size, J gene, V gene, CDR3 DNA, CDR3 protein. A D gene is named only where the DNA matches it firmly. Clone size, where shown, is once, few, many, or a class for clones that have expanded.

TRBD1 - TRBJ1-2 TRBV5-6 TGTGCCAGCAGCTTGTACAGGGGGCAGGGCGGACATGGCTACACCTTC CASSLYRGQGGHGYTF
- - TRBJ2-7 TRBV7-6 TGTGCCAGCAGCTTATCGACTTCTGGGGGCTACGAGCAGTACTTC CASSLSTSGGYEQYF
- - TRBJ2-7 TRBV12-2 TGTGCAAGTCGTTTAAACCAGGGGACCCTCTCCTACGAGCAGTACTTC CASRLNQGTLSYEQYF
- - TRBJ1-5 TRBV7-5 TGTGCCAGCAGCTTTTCGGGGAGTCAGCCCCAGCATTTT CASSFSGSQPQHF
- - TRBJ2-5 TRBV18 TGTGCCAGCTCACTGTACCAAGAGACCCAGTACTTC CASSLYQETQYF
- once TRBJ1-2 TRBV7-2 TGTGCCAGCACCCCTGAGGTCTACTATGGCTACACCTTC CASTPEVYYGYTF
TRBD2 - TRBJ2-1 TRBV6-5 TGTGCCAGCAGTTTCGGACTAGCTAATGAGCAGTTCTTC CASSFGLANEQFF
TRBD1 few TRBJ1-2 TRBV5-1 TGCGCCAGCAGCCCAGGAGGGACAGGGGGCTTTGGCTATGGCTACACCTTC CASSPGGTGGFGYGYTF
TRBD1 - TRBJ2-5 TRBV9 TGTGCCAGCAGCGTAGGTCGGACAGGGGTTGGGGAGCAGTACTTC CASSVGRTGVGEQYF
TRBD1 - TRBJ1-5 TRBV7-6 TGTGCCAGCAGCTTAGGACAGGGTTTGGGCAATCAGCCCCAGCATTTT CASSLGQGLGNQPQHF
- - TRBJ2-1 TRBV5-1 TGCGCCAGCAGCTTGGGGCCTAGCCTCTCCTACAATGAGCAGTTCTTC CASSLGPSLSYNEQFF
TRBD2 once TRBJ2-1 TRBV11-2 TGTGCCAGCAGCCTTACGGGACTAGCCCGAATTAATGAGCAGTTCTTC CASSLTGLARINEQFF
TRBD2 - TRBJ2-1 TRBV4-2 TGTGCCAGCAGCCCCGGACTAGCGGACGACAATGAGCAGTTCTTC CASSPGLADDNEQFF
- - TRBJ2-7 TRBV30 TGTGCCAGCTCCCGGGGGAACCGCTACGAGCAGTACTTC CASSRGNRYEQYF
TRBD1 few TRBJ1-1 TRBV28 TGTGCCAGCAGTCTCTTGGACAGGGCAAACACTGAAGCTTTCTTT CASSLLDRANTEAFF
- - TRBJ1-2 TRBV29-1 TGCAGCGTTGGAGGGGGGGTCTATGGCTACACCTTC CSVGGGVYGYTF
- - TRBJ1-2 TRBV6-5 TGTGCCAGCAGTTACTCCGGCGGGGCACGTGGCTACACCTTC CASSYSGGARGYTF
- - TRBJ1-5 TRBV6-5 TGTGCCAGCAGTCTCCGATGGGGAGGGGATCAGCCCCAGCATTTT CASSLRWGGDQPQHF
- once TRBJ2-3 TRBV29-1 TGCAGCGCAGGGGCGGGATCAGATACGCAGTATTTT CSAGAGSDTQYF
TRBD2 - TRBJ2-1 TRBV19 TGTGCCAGTAGTCGTATTCCGGGACTAGCGGGAGAGCAGTTCTTC CASSRIPGLAGEQFF
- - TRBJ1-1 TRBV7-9 TGTGCCAGCAGCTTCTCCGGGGGATCTGAAGCTTTCTTT CASSFSGGSEAFF
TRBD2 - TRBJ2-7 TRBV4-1 TGCGCCAGCAGCCAGGGGCCGGGACTAGCGGCTTTAGAGCAGTACTTC CASSQGPGLAALEQYF
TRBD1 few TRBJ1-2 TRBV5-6 TGTGCCAGCAGCTTGGGGATTACAGGGGGGCTGGGCTATGGCTACACCTTC CASSLGITGGLGYGYTF
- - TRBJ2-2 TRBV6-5 TGTGCCAGCAGCCGGAGTGGGACGAACACCGGGGAGCTGTTTTTT CASSRSGTNTGELFF
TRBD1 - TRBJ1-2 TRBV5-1 TGCGCCAGCAGCTCCGGGGGGACAGGGGGAAGAGGCTACACCTTC CASSSGGTGGRGYTF
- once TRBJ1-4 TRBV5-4 TGTGCCAGCAGCTTGAAGGCAACTAATGAAAAACTGTTTTTT CASSLKATNEKLFF
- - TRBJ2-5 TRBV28 TGTGCCAGCAGTTTGCCATCCCGGAGGGGCCAGTACTTC CASSLPSRRGQYF
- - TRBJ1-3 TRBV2 TGTGCCAGCGGGGCTTACGTTTCTGGAAACACCATATATTTT CASGAYVSGNTIYF
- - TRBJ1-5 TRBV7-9 TGTGCCAGCAGCTTAGAGGCGGGGCAGCCCCAGCATTTT CASSLEAGQPQHF
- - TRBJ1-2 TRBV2 TGTGCCAGCAGCCCCCCCGGAGGACCCTATGGCTACACCTTC CASSPPGGPYGYTF
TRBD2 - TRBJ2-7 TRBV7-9 TGTGCCAGCAGCCTGACTCCGGGACTAGCTCTCGGCGAGCAGTACTTC CASSLTPGLALGEQYF
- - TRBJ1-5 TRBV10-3 TGTGCCATCAGTGCGGGGGAGTATAGCAATCAGCCCCAGCATTTT CAISAGEYSNQPQHF
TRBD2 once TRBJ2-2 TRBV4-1 TGCGCCAGCAGCCAACTCACTAGCGGGCGAAACACCGGGGAGCTGTTTTTT CASSQLTSGRNTGELFF
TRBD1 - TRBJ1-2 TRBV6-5 TGTGCCAGCAGTTACGTCCGACAGGGAAGAGGAGGCTACACCTTC CASSYVRQGRGGYTF
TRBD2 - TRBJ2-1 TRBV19 TGTGCCAGTAGTATAGAGGGGCCTAGCGGGAGGGGCGATGAGCAGTTCTTC CASSIEGPSGRGDEQFF
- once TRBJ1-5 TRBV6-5 TGTGCCAGCAATGCAGTCAATCAGCCCCAGCATTTT CASNAVNQPQHF
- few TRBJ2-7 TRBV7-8 TGTGCCAGCAGCTCTCGTGATGATTCCTACGAGCAGTACTTC CASSSRDDSYEQYF
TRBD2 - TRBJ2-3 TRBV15 TGTGCCACCAGCAGAGAGATAGCGGGAGTCTTGGATACGCAGTATTTT CATSREIAGVLDTQYF
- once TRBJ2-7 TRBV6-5 TGTGCCAGCAGCCAATACAGGGCGCTAACCTACGAGCAGTACTTC CASSQYRALTYEQYF
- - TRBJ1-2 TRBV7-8 TGTGCCAGCAGCTTACAGGACTATGGCTACACCTTC CASSLQDYGYTF
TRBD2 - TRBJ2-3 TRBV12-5 TGTGCTAGTGGTGGGAGGGTCGCACTAGGAGATACGCAGTATTTT CASGGRVALGDTQYF
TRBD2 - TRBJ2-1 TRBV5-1 TGCGCCAGCAGCTTTCTAGCGGGATCCTTGGTAGGGGACAATGAGCAGTTCTTC CASSFLAGSLVGDNEQFF
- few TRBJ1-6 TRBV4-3 TGCGCCAGCAGCTTGGAAGGGGAGAATTCACCCCTCCACTTT CASSLEGENSPLHF